The rows below give T cell receptor beta chains drawn from one sample of a study of T-cell memory formation after mild COVID-19. TCRdb itself ran the 5' RACE reads through MiXCR, one entry per CDR3 protein. Here the sample spans 350,000 to 500,000 distinct CDR3 sequences, around 22% being singletons. Material: PBMCs or a T cell subset sorted from them (not recorded which). The receptor source for this set is an adult woman who had mild COVID-19 (a few samples of this study predate the infection). Cell type and time point are not known. CDR3s include the opening cysteine and the closing phenylalanine or tryptophan. A D gene is named only where the DNA matches it firmly. Not every row has a clone size; where given, it reads once, few, many or a size class.

V gene	J gene	CDR3 length	D gene	clone size	CDR3 protein	CDR3 DNA
TRBV9	TRBJ2-2	17	.	.	CASSTRIQGFNTGELFF	TGTGCCAGCAGCACCCGAATACAGGGCTTTAACACCGGGGAGCTGTTTTTT
TRBV11-2	TRBJ1-2	17	.	.	CASSPLPPDRLDYGYTF	TGTGCCAGCAGCCCTCTTCCCCCTGACCGGTTGGACTATGGCTACACCTTC
TRBV11-2	TRBJ2-3	16	.	few	CASSLVGRGITDTQYF	TGTGCCAGCAGCTTAGTGGGGCGCGGGATCACAGATACGCAGTATTTT
TRBV29-1	TRBJ1-5	13	TRBD1	.	CSVITGGGQPQHF	TGCAGCGTAATTACAGGGGGTGGCCAGCCCCAGCATTTT
TRBV9	TRBJ2-1	13	.	many	CASSALTGDRQFF	TGTGCCAGCAGCGCGTTAACGGGAGATCGGCAGTTCTTC
TRBV7-9	TRBJ2-5	17	.	.	CASSRSRPGTGQETQYF	TGTGCCAGCAGCCGATCCCGCCCCGGGACGGGACAAGAGACCCAGTACTTC
TRBV6-1	TRBJ2-1	15	.	.	CASALTESSYNEQFF	TGTGCCAGCGCCCTGACAGAGAGCTCCTACAATGAGCAGTTCTTC
TRBV5-1	TRBJ2-5	14	.	few	CASNPGTSGETQYF	TGCGCCAGCAACCCCGGGACATCAGGAGAGACCCAGTACTTC
TRBV27	TRBJ2-7	15	TRBD1	few	CASGETGALSYEQYF	TGTGCCAGCGGGGAGACAGGGGCCTTGTCCTACGAGCAGTACTTC
TRBV12-3/TRBV12-4	TRBJ2-1	12	.	many	CASTTDRNEQFF	TGTGCCAGCACCACAGATCGCAATGAGCAGTTCTTC
TRBV2	TRBJ2-1	16	TRBD2	.	CASSETSGGLGDEQFF	TGTGCCAGCAGTGAGACTAGCGGGGGGCTAGGGGATGAGCAGTTCTTC
TRBV10-3	TRBJ2-7	16	.	.	CAISGGVLAQSYEQYF	TGTGCCATCAGTGGTGGGGTACTAGCTCAGTCCTACGAGCAGTACTTC
TRBV27	TRBJ2-2	17	.	.	CASRGAGSVLNTGELFF	TGTGCCAGCAGGGGGGCGGGGTCGGTCCTGAACACCGGGGAGCTGTTTTTT
TRBV12-3/TRBV12-4	TRBJ2-1	20	TRBD1	.	CASSFQGALYRGALNNEQFF	TGTGCCAGCAGTTTCCAGGGGGCTCTATATCGCGGTGCGCTGAACAATGAGCAGTTCTTC
TRBV11-1	TRBJ1-2	14	.	.	CASSGDTPLRGYTF	TGTGCCAGCAGCGGGGACACTCCCCTCAGGGGCTACACCTTC
TRBV7-9	TRBJ2-5	15	.	.	CASSLPPRVQETQYF	TGTGCCAGCAGCTTACCACCCCGCGTTCAAGAGACCCAGTACTTC
TRBV9	TRBJ2-3	15	TRBD1	.	CASSPRAGGKDTQYF	TGTGCCAGCAGCCCGAGGGCAGGGGGAAAGGATACGCAGTATTTT
TRBV29-1	TRBJ2-7	13	.	few	CSVAAGSSYEQYF	TGCAGCGTTGCTGCAGGGAGCTCCTACGAGCAGTACTTC
TRBV12-3/TRBV12-4	TRBJ2-3	14	TRBD1	.	CASRPGTAQDTQYF	TGTGCCAGCAGACCCGGGACAGCCCAGGATACGCAGTATTTT
TRBV27	TRBJ2-7	15	.	few	CASSLLLEGVTEQYF	TGTGCCAGCAGCCTGCTGCTGGAGGGAGTTACCGAGCAGTACTTC
TRBV15	TRBJ2-3	16	.	.	CATSKGGGRSTDTQYF	TGTGCCACCAGCAAAGGGGGGGGCAGGTCCACAGATACGCAGTATTTT
TRBV7-2	TRBJ1-1	15	.	.	CASSLGFRVGTEAFF	TGTGCCAGCAGCTTAGGGTTCAGGGTGGGCACTGAAGCTTTCTTT